This passage covers 2 T cell receptor beta chains from one sample sequenced in a study of T cell responses to AZD1222 COVID-19 vaccine. Profiling relied on immunoSEQ multiplex PCR, and the TCRdb table lists in-frame clones only, not all of them. The sample has 100,000 to 150,000 clones; less than 95% are singletons. Sequenced material: peripheral blood, taken on day 0 of MenACWY control vaccination. These receptors were taken from an adult in good health.

This clone was found a few times. V gene TRBV5-5 combines with J gene TRBJ1-4; D perhaps matches TRBD1 (6 bases). Germline CDR1 and CDR2: SGHKS and YYEKEE (reference sequence). The CDR3 covers 15 residues. Trimming shortened V by 3 bases and J by 8 bases, and 17 bases separated the two germline ends. In DNA, the CDR3 is TGTGCCAGCAGCTCCTTAACAACAGGGAACGAAAAACTGTTTTTT. This encodes CASSSLTTGNEKLFF. The entire variable domain, with the rest obtained from reference TRBV5-5 and TRBJ1-4, is as follows: DAGVTQSPTHLIKTRGQQVTLRCSPISGHKSVSWYQQVLGQGPQFIFQYYEKEERGRGNFPDRFSARQFPNYSSELNVNALLLGDSALYLCASSSLTTGNEKLFFGSGTQLSVL.

The rearrangement links TRBV29-1 to TRBJ2-1, with a tentative D call TRBD1 (5 bases). There are 13 residues in the CDR3. Germline lookup yields CDR1 SQVTM and CDR2 ANQGSEA. Deletions cut 2 bases from V and 6 bases from J, with 11 bases between. The CDR3 DNA reads as TGCAGCGTTGAACTAGGGGCAGGCAATGAGCAGTTCTTC. Encoded protein: CSVELGAGNEQFF.